A selection of T cell receptor beta chains follows, all from one sample in a study of T cell repertoires in ileal Crohn's disease. The repertoire was sequenced with immunoSEQ multiplex PCR; TCRdb's copy has only in-frame clones and lacks some. In the table there are 7,000 to 8,000 clones, about 78% of which are singletons. Sequencing input: ileal tissue. The origin of the receptors is an adult with Crohn's disease. CDR3s leave out the opening cysteine and the closing phenylalanine or tryptophan.

V: TRBV6-6
CDR3: ASRHQGRMNTEAF

V: TRBV5-4
CDR3: ASSDRKKLF

V: TRBV18
CDR3: ATMAGGTGEQY

V: TRBV7-2
CDR3: ASSRLFSGYNEQF

V: TRBV19
CDR3: ASSIRQPSFFV

V: TRBV4-1
CDR3: ASSQTLRGSLSSYNSPLH

V: TRBV19
CDR3: ASSMSENEQF

V: TRBV5-1
CDR3: ASSIRPGSTYEQY

V: TRBV11-2
CDR3: ASSLYRGSGSGANVLT

V: TRBV28
CDR3: ASTPPAGGQDGYT

V: TRBV2
CDR3: ASSEQNRRAKNIQY

V: TRBV18
CDR3: ATTPLAGGNEQF

V: TRBV29-1
CDR3: SVVGPTGKKRLRDTEAF

V: TRBV7-2
CDR3: ASSLNGGSETQY

V: TRBV5-6
CDR3: ASSLAGGELF

V: TRBV11-2
CDR3: ASSLRENPY

V: TRBV18
CDR3: ASAGDRTSYEQY

V: TRBV15
CDR3: ATSKGTNTEAF

V: TRBV28
CDR3: ASIPGGAGNTIY

V: TRBV27
CDR3: ASSSRGQYTEAF

V: TRBV28
CDR3: ASSFRQGWAQPQH

V: TRBV6-5
CDR3: ASSGQGFGYT

V: TRBV19
CDR3: ASSTGLAGAYEQY

V: TRBV28
CDR3: ASSFFRRHQETQY

V: TRBV7-7
CDR3: ASSLSSADVGTQY

V: TRBV6-5
CDR3: ASRPDRVSPLH

V: TRBV4-2
CDR3: ASSQGEIWNTEAF

V: TRBV2
CDR3: ASSKQGAGANVLT

V: TRBV29-1
CDR3: SVVRGYSYNEQF

V: TRBV9
CDR3: ASSLGGRGYT

V: TRBV6-6
CDR3: ASSSQGAAGELF

V: TRBV7-9
CDR3: ASTGTSGANVLT

V: TRBV5-1
CDR3: ASSLADSYGYT

V: TRBV2
CDR3: ASAPFSGNTIY

V: TRBV14
CDR3: ASSQGQGARTGELF

V: TRBV6-5
CDR3: ASSFSRERREQY

V: TRBV6-4
CDR3: ASSDSTSGTYNEQF

V: TRBV6-4
CDR3: ASSEDVGGGQETQY

V: TRBV6-5
CDR3: ASSYSQGTNEKLF

V: TRBV7-9
CDR3: ASPTGRAGDEQF

V: TRBV5-6
CDR3: ASSLASYEQY